The entry below describes one T cell receptor (beta chain). Antigen: not known. Assay: immunoSEQ multiplex PCR; the TCRdb copy retains only in-frame clones and omits some. The sample shows approximately 20,000 clones, around two thirds of them seen only once. These data are taken from a study of OX40 agonist ivuxolimab in advanced cancers. The study's findings and limits: Expanded clones tended on average to be more numerous among CD8+ T cells than CD4+. Individuals who were partial responders at 0.1-3.0 mg/kg had clonal expansion that ranked among the lowest.

The sequence was collected from an adult with an advanced solid tumor such as melanoma, head and neck, liver or kidney cancer. The sample was CD4+ or CD8+ T cells sorted from blood, taken in a trial of the OX40 agonist ivuxolimab.

The CDR3, as DNA: TGCGCCAGCGGACTGCGCGCAGATACGCAGTATTTT. It specifies CASGLRADTQYF. This chain joins TRBV5-1 and TRBJ2-3, with TRBD2 as a possible D gene (5 bases). The ends were cut back, 7 bases at V and 4 bases at J, with 10 bases in the middle. The CDR3 totals 12 residues. Germline V gene sequence: CDR1 SGHRS, CDR2 YFSETQ.